What follows describes a single TCR beta chain. The PCR was carried out with 60 Vbeta primers and 13 Jbeta primers. Data came from immunoSEQ multiplex PCR; TCRdb stores just in-frame clones and leaves some out. The sample contains more than 110,000 clones, 70% to 80% of which appear only once. The CDR3 covers 17 residues. Per the germline V gene, CDR1 is SNHLY and CDR2 is FYNNEI. Trimming cost V 2 bases and J 2 bases; bases outside gene matches: 9. The sample is drawn from a study of cytomegalovirus exposure and HLA in healthy donors. V usage is TRBV2 and J usage is TRBJ2-3; 8 bases fit TRBD2. The sequencing sample was made of PBMCs. This receptor was identified in a man aged 18 to 30 in good health and CMV-seronegative. The CDR3 reads CASSEHAASGYTDTQYF. CDR3 DNA: TGTGCCAGCAGTGAACATGCGGCTAGCGGGTACACAGATACGCAGTATTTT.